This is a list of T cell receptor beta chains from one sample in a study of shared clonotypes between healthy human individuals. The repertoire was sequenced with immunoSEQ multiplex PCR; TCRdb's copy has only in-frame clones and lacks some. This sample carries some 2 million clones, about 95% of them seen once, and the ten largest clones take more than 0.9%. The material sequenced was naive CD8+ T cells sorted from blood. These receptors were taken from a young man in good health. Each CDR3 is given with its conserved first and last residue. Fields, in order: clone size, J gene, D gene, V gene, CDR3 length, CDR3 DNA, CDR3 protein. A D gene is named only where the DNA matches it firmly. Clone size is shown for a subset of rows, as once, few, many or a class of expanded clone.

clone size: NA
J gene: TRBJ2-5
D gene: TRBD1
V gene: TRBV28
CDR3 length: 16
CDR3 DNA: TGTGCCAGCAGTCCTGCCGGGACAGGGATGTGGGAGACCCAGTACTTC
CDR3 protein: CASSPAGTGMWETQYF

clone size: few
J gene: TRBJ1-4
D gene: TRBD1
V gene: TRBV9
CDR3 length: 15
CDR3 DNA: TGTGCCAGCAGCCTAAGGACAGGGGTAGATGAAAAACTGTTTTTT
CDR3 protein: CASSLRTGVDEKLFF

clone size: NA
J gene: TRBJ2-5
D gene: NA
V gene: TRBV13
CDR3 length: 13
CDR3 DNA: TGTGCCAGCAGCTTAGGCCGGTCAGAGACCCAGTACTTC
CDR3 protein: CASSLGRSETQYF

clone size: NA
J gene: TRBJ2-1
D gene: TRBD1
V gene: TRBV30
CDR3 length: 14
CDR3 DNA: TGTGCCTGGAATAAAGGACAGGGAATCAATGAGCAGTTCTTC
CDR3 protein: CAWNKGQGINEQFF

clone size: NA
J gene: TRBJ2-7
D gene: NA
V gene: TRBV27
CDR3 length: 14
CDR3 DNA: TGTGCCTCGTCAACCTCGGGGCTTTCATTCAGGCAGTACTTC
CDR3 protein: CASSTSGLSFRQYF

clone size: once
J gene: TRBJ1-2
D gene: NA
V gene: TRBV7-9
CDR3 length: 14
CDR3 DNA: TGTGCCAGCAGCTTAGAGAGGGAGGGGTATGGCTACACCTTC
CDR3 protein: CASSLEREGYGYTF

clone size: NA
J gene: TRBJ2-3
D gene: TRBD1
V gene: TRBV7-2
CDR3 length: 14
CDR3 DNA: TGTGCCAGCAGCCCAGAGGGGGCCTCAGATACGCAGTATTTT
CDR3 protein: CASSPEGASDTQYF

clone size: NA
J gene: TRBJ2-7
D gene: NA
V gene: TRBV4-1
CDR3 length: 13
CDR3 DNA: TGCGCCAGCAGCCAACGCTCGGGGGTCGAGCAGTACTTC
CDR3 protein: CASSQRSGVEQYF

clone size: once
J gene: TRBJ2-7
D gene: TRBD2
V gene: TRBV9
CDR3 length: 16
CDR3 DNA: TGTGCCAGCAGCGATGGCGGGCGGGAGGGCTCCTACGAGCAGTACTTC
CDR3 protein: CASSDGGREGSYEQYF

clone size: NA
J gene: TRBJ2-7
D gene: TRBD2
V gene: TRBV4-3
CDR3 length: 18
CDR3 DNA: TGCGCCAGCAGCCAAGTTTACGAGCGGGAGTTTCCCGCGGACGAGCAGTACTTC
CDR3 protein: CASSQVYEREFPADEQYF

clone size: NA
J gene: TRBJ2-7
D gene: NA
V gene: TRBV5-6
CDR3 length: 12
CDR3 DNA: TGTGCCAGCAGCTCGGGGCCATGGGAGCAGTACTTC
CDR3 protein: CASSSGPWEQYF

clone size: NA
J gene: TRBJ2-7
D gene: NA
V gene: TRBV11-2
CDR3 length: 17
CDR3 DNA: TGTGCCAGCAGCTTAGATGCCGAATGGGGGGCACTGTACGAGCAGTACTTC
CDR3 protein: CASSLDAEWGALYEQYF

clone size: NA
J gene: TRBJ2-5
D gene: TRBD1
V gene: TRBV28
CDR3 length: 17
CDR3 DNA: TGTGCCAGCAGCTTTTCTACCGGGACAGACTTCCAAGAGACCCAGTACTTC
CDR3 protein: CASSFSTGTDFQETQYF

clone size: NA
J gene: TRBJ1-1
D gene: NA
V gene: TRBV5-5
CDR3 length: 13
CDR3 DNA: TGTGCCAGCAGCTTAGGATTGAACACTGAAGCTTTCTTT
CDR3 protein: CASSLGLNTEAFF

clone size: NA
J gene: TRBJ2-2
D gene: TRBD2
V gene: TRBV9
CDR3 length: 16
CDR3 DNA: TGTGCCAGCAGCCCCTCCGGGACTAGCGGGAGCGGGGAGCTGTTTTTT
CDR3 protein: CASSPSGTSGSGELFF

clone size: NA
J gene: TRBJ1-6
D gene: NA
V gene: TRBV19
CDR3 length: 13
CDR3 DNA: TGTGCCAGTAGTATAGAACTGGCCTCACCCCTCCACTTT
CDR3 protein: CASSIELASPLHF

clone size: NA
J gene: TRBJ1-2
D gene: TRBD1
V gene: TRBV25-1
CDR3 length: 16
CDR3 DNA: TGTGCCAGCAGTTCTCATCCCTCGACAGGGGCCTATGGCTACACCTTC
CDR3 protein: CASSSHPSTGAYGYTF

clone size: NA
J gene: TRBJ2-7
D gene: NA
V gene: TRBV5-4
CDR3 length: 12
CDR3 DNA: TGTGCCAGCAGCTTACAGGATTCCGAGCAGTACTTC
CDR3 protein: CASSLQDSEQYF

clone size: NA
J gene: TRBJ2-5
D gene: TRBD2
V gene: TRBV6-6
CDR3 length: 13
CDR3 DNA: TGTGCCAGCTCCCTAGCGGGAAACCCCTCCCAGTACTTC
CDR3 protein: CASSLAGNPSQYF

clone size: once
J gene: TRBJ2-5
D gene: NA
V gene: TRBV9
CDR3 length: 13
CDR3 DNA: TGTGCCAGCAGCGTAGGGACGGAAGAGACCCAGTACTTC
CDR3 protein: CASSVGTEETQYF

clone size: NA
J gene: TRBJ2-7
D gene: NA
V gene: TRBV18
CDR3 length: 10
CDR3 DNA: TGTGCCAGCTCACCGGAGGAGCAGTACTTC
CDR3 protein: CASSPEEQYF

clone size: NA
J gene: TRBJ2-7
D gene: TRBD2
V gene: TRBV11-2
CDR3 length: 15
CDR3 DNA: TGTGCCAGCAGCGCCAGTAGCGGGAGTCTCTACGAGCAGTACTTC
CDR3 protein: CASSASSGSLYEQYF

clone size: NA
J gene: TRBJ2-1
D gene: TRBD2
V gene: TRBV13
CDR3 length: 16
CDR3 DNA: TGTGCCAGCAGCTTGGCGACAACTAGCGGGTACAATGAGCAGTTCTTC
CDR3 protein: CASSLATTSGYNEQFF

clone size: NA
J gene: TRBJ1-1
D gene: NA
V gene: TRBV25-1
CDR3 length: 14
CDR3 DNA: TGTGCCAGCAGTGTAGCAGGGTTGAACACTGAAGCTTTCTTT
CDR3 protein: CASSVAGLNTEAFF

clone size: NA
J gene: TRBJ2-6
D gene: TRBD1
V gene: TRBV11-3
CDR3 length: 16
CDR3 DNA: TGTGCCAGCAGCCCGACAGGGGAGGCCGGGGCCAACGTCCTGACTTTC
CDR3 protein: CASSPTGEAGANVLTF

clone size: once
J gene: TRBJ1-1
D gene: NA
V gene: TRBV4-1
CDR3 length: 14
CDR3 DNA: TGCGCCAGCAGCCAAGTGCAGGGGAACACTGAAGCTTTCTTT
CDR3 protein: CASSQVQGNTEAFF

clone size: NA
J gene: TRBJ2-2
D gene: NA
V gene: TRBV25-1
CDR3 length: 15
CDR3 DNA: TGTGCCAGCAGTGGGGACACCTCACCGCCCGGGGAGCTGTTTTTT
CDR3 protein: CASSGDTSPPGELFF

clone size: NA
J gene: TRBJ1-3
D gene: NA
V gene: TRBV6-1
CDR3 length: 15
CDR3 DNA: TGTGCCAGCAGTGCCGACAGGAGCTCTGGAAACACCATATATTTT
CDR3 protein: CASSADRSSGNTIYF

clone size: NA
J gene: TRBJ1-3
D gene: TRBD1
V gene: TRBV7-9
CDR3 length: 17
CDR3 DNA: TGTGCCAGCAGCTACCGACAGGGCGAGGCATCTGGAAACACCATATATTTT
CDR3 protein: CASSYRQGEASGNTIYF

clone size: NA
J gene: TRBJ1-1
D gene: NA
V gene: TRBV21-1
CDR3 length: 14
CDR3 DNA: TGTGCCAGCACAAAACACCGGGTTGGCACTGAAGCTTTCTTT
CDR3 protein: CASTKHRVGTEAFF

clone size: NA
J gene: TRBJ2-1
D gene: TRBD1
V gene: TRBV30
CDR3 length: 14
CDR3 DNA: TGTGCCTGGGGACAGGGTATCTCCTACAATGAGCAGTTCTTC
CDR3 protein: CAWGQGISYNEQFF

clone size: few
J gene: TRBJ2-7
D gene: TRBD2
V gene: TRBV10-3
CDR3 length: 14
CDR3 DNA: TGTGCCATCAGTGGACTAGCGGGGGACTACGAGCAGTACTTC
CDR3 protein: CAISGLAGDYEQYF

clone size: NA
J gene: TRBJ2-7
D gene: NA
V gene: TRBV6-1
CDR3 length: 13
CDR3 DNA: TGTGCCAGCAGTGAGGGGGAGTACTACGAGCAGTACTTC
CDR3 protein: CASSEGEYYEQYF

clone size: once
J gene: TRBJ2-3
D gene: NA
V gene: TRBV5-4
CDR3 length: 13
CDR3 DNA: TGTGCCAGCACCCCGACGGACACAGATACGCAGTATTTT
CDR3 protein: CASTPTDTDTQYF

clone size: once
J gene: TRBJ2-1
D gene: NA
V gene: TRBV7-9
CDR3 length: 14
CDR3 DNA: TGTGCCAGCAGCTCCCGGGACCTAGATAATGAGCAGTTCTTC
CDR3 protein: CASSSRDLDNEQFF

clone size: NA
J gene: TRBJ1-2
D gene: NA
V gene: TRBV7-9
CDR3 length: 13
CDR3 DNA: TGTGCCCCAGGAGTCCTTGCGGCTTATGGCTACACCTTC
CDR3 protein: CAPGVLAAYGYTF

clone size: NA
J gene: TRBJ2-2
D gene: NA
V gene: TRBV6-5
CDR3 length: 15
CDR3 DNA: TGTGCCAGCAGCTGGGGTTTCGCGAACACCGGGGAGCTGTTTTTT
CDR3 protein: CASSWGFANTGELFF

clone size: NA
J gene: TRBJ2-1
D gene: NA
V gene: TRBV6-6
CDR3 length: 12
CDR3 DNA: TGTGCCAGCAGTTACGCATACAATGAGCAGTTCTTC
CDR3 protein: CASSYAYNEQFF

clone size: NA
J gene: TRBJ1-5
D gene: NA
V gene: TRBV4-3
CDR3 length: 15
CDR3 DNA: TGCGCCAGCAGCCCGGGCTGGGGGGCACATCAGCCCCAGCATTTT
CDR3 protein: CASSPGWGAHQPQHF

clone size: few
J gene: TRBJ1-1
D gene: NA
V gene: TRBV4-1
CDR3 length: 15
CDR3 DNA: TGCGCCAGCAGCCAAGCGGCAGGGAGGAACACTGAAGCTTTCTTT
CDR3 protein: CASSQAAGRNTEAFF

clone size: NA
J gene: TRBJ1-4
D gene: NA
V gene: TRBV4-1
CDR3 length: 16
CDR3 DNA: TGCGCCAGCAGCCAAGGGGGGGTCCCGGAGCGAGAAAAACTGTTTTTT
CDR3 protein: CASSQGGVPEREKLFF

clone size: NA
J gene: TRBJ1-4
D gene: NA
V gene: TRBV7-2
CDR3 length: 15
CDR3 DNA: TGTGCCAGCAGCCCCGGTGCAATGACTAATGAAAAACTGTTTTTT
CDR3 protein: CASSPGAMTNEKLFF

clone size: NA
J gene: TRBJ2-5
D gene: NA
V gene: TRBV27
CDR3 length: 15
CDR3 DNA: TGTGCCAGCAGTTTAGATGGGGCGGGTGGGGAGACCCAGTACTTC
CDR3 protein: CASSLDGAGGETQYF

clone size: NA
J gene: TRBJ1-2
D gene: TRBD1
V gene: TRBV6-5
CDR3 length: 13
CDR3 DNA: TGTGCCAGCAGTTACCTACAGGGGGCTGGCTACACCTTC
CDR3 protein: CASSYLQGAGYTF

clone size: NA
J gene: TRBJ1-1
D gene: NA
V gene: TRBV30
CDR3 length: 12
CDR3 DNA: TGTGCCTGGATGGGGGCGAGCACTGAAGCTTTCTTT
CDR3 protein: CAWMGASTEAFF

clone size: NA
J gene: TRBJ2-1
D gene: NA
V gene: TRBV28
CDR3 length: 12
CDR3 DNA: TGTGCCAGCAGGCCCTTAAACAATGAGCAGTTCTTC
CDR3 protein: CASRPLNNEQFF

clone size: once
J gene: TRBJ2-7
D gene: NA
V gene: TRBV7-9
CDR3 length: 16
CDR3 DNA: TGTGCCAGCAGCACCGGTGGGGGTCCGGACGGGCTCGAGCAGTACTTC
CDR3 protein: CASSTGGGPDGLEQYF

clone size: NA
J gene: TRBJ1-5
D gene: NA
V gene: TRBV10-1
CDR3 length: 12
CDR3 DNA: TGCGCCAGGAGGGGTAGCAATCAGCCCCAGCATTTT
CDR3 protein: CARRGSNQPQHF

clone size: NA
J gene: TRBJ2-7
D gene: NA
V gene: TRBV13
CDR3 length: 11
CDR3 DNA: TGTGCCAGCAGCTCTGGCTACGAGCAGTACTTC
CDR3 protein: CASSSGYEQYF

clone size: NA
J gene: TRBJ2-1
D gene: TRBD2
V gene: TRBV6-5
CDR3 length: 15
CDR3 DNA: TGTGCCAGCAGGCTCCTAGCGGTGGGCTACAATGAGCAGTTCTTC
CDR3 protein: CASRLLAVGYNEQFF

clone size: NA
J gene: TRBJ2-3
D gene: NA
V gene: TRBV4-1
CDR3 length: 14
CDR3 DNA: TGCGCCAGCAGCCAAGATCGGTTCACAGATACGCAGTATTTT
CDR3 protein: CASSQDRFTDTQYF

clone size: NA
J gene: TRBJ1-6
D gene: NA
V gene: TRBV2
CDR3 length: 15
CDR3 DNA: TGTGCCAGCACCACTACCGGGGAGGGGAATTCACCCCTCCACTTT
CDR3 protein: CASTTTGEGNSPLHF

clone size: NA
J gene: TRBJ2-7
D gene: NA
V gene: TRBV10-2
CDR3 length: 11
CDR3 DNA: TGCGCCAGCAGGGGGTACGGCGAGCAGTACTTC
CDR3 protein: CASRGYGEQYF

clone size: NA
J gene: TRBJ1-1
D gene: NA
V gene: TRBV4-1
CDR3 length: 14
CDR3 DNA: TGCGCCAGCAGCCAAGGGCGGGGGTACACTGAAGCTTTCTTT
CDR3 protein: CASSQGRGYTEAFF

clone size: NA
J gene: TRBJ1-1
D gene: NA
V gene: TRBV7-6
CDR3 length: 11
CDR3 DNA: TGTGCCAGCAGCCCCGACACTGAAGCTTTCTTT
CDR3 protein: CASSPDTEAFF

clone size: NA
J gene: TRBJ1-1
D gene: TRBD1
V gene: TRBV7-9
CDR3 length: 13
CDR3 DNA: TGTGCCAGCAGCCCAGGGGGAGACACTGAAGCTTTCTTT
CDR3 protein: CASSPGGDTEAFF